This T cell receptor beta chain was recovered during a study of molecular identifiers for immune sequencing clone quantification. Whole-study findings and limits: Barcode sharing among identical TCR molecules could make large clones appear smaller.

This clonotype was seen repeatedly, ten times or more. Its antigen is still unknown. TCRdb reprocessed the PCR reads with MiXCR, giving one entry per CDR3 protein. The repertoire holds 490,000 or so distinct CDR3 sequences, with roughly 25% as singletons. Sample: naive CD8+ T cells from blood, with Jurkat cell RNA spiked in. The subset is: FACS-sorted CD8+CD4-CCR7+CD45RA+ naive T cells. The sequence was collected from a human donor in good health. Some libraries in this study had Jurkat cell RNA spiked in.

In DNA form, the CDR3 reads TGTGCCAGCAGCCCCGAGCGGGGGCGGGAGCAGTACTTC. Translating gives CASSPERGREQYF. The chain recombines TRBV9 with TRBJ2-7; 8 bases are shared with TRBD2. Germline trimming cut 4 bases from V and 7 bases from J; bases unmatched to any gene: 7. The CDR3 sequence is 13 residues long. Germline V gene data show CDR1 as SGDLS and CDR2 as YYNGEE.